Given below is one T cell receptor (beta chain) in context. This table comes from immunoSEQ multiplex PCR, and its TCRdb copy is limited to in-frame clones, with some not included. The data contain 30,000 to 35,000 clones, around nine tenths of them singletons. The data are from a study of T cell changes during pregnancy in multiple sclerosis. The sequences come from CD4+ T cells from peripheral blood mononuclear cells, collected in the second trimester of pregnancy. The source is a female donor in good health, enrolled as a control in a pregnancy study.

The CDR3 sequence is CASSESADRIYSQAFF. As DNA, the CDR3 is TGTGCCAGCAGTGAATCGGCGGACAGGATTTACAGCCAAGCTTTCTTT. This chain uses TRBV25-1 with TRBJ1-1, with 7 bases fitting TRBD1. Trimming at V came to 1 base and at J to 9 bases, leaving 14 bases not matched to a gene. The germline CDR1 and CDR2 sequences are MGHDK and SYGVNS. The CDR3 extends over 16 amino acids.